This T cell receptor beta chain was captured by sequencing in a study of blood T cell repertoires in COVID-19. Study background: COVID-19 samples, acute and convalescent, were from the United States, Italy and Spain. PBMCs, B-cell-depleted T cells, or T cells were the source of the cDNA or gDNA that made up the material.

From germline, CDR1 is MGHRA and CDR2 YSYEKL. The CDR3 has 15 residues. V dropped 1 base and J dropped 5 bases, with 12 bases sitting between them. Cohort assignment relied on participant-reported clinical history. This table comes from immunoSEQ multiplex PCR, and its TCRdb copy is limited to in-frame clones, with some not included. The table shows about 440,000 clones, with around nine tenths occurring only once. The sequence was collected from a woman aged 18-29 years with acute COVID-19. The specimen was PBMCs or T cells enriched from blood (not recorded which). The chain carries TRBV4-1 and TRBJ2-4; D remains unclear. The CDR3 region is CASSQALLPENIQYF. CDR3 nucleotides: TGCGCCAGCAGCCAAGCTCTCCTCCCAGAAAACATTCAGTACTTC.